A selection of T cell receptor beta chains follows, all from one sample in a study of blood T cell repertoires in COVID-19. Repertoires were generated with immunoSEQ multiplex PCR, while TCRdb's copy carries only in-frame clones and drops some. The profile covers about 160,000 clones, with around 82% appearing a single time and more than 6% taken by the ten largest. The specimen sequenced was peripheral blood. The receptor source for this set is a woman aged 40 to 50 with COVID-19, enrolled during active disease. The CDR3 runs from the conserved cysteine through the conserved F or W.

j_call,v_call,cdr3_aa
TRBJ2-5,TRBV30,CAWTSGSETQYF
TRBJ2-1,TRBV7-2,CASSLVAASGRYNEQFF
TRBJ2-5,TRBV10-3,CAISGGDSYKETQYF
TRBJ2-5,TRBV29-1,CSVNSAVLETQYF
TRBJ1-6,TRBV7-3,CASSLLGSSYNSPLHF
TRBJ1-1,TRBV18,CASSPGQGRTEAFF
TRBJ2-1,TRBV7-3,CASSLMASDANEQFF
TRBJ1-1,TRBV19,CASSKDSLNTEAFF
TRBJ2-2,TRBV28,CASETATGELFF
TRBJ2-4,TRBV7-2,CASSLPAVAKNIQYF
TRBJ2-6,TRBV9,CASSVVRGPGANVLTF
TRBJ2-7,TRBV12-3/TRBV12-4,CASTQGTPYEQYF
TRBJ2-7,TRBV6-1,CASSEVAGAYEQYF
TRBJ1-2,TRBV28,CASRGLLYGYTF
TRBJ1-1,TRBV6-5,CASSPTGNTEAFF
TRBJ2-7,TRBV20-1,CSASQGVYYEQYF
TRBJ2-7,TRBV30,CAWSPGTGGYEQYF
TRBJ2-5,TRBV20-1,CSASAYETQYF
TRBJ2-7,TRBV28,CASSLRGGGGVSEQYF
TRBJ2-1,TRBV5-5,CASSLAVSPGILDYEQFF
TRBJ2-1,TRBV14,CASSLNGRAQQFF
TRBJ1-2,TRBV27,CASSLSPPDRGSYGYTF
TRBJ2-1,TRBV7-2,CASSPAGRGQFF
TRBJ1-5,TRBV23-1,CASSHPGIYSNQPQHF
TRBJ2-1,TRBV6-1,CASSDEESYNEQFF
TRBJ2-2,TRBV29-1,CSAQSAGGLNGELFF
TRBJ2-5,TRBV30,CAWSLTSGETQYF
TRBJ1-6,TRBV3-1/TRBV3-2,CASSPPRSGDNSPLHF
TRBJ2-7,TRBV3-1/TRBV3-2,CASTLTSGSIYEQYF
TRBJ1-1,TRBV27,CASSTTYRGDTEAFF
TRBJ2-5,TRBV6-2/TRBV6-3,CASSYRQSRASVYQETQYF
TRBJ2-7,TRBV12-3/TRBV12-4,CASSQGREQYF